The clone carrying this T cell receptor beta chain was observed a few times. This CDR3 is 10 amino acids long. The ends were cut back, 5 bases at V and 10 bases at J, with 9 bases in the middle. Germline CDR1 is DFQATT and CDR2 is SNEGSKA (reference sequence). The data stem from a study of T-cell reconstitution after alpha-beta-depleted transplantation in children. During its preparation, the TCRbeta library received unique molecular identifiers. A single record per CDR3 protein comes from TCRdb applying MiXCR to the PCR reads. The sample includes nearly 400,000 distinct CDR3 sequences, about a fifth seen only once; the top ten take around 4%.

The chain links TRBV20-1 to TRBJ2-1; D is uncertain. The source of this sequence is a human donor who donated a stem cell graft to a child with acute myeloid leukemia. This specimen consisted of PBMCs from the stem cell graft donor, obtained from the stem cell graft. The CDR3: CSAAHAEQFF. The CDR3 nucleotides read TGCAGTGCTGCCCACGCCGAGCAGTTCTTC.